The sequence of this T cell receptor beta chain was determined in a study of T cell responses to AZD1222 COVID-19 vaccine. This clone was seen a few times. The germline V gene encodes CDR1 MRHNA and CDR2 SNTAGT. V lost 4 bases and J lost 6, with 12 bases in between. The CDR3 length is 13 residues. The method was immunoSEQ multiplex PCR; TCRdb's version includes in-frame clones alone and lacks a portion of them. The sample records 95,000 to 150,000 clones, 75% to 90% being singletons. The clonotype originates from an adult who received the AZD1222 COVID-19 vaccine. Material: peripheral blood, obtained 28 days after the second AZD1222 dose. The V and J genes are TRBV6-4 and TRBJ1-2, with TRBD1 as a possible D gene (6 bases). CDR3 sequence (DNA): TGTGCCAGCAGTGCCACAGGGAGGGATGGCTACACCTTC. It codes for CASSATGRDGYTF.